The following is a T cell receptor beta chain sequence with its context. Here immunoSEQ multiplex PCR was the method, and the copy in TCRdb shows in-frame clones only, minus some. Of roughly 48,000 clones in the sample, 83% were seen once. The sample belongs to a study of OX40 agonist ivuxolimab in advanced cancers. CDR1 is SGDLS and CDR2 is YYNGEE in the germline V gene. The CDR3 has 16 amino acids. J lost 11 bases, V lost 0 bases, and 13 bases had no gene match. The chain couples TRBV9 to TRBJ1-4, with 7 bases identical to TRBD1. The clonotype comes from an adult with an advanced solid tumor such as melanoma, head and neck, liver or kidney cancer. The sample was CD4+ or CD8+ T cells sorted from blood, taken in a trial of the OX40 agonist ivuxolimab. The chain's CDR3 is CASSVGGRGVIEKLFF. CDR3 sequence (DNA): TGTGCCAGCAGCGTAGGAGGCAGGGGGGTTATTGAGAAACTGTTTTTT.